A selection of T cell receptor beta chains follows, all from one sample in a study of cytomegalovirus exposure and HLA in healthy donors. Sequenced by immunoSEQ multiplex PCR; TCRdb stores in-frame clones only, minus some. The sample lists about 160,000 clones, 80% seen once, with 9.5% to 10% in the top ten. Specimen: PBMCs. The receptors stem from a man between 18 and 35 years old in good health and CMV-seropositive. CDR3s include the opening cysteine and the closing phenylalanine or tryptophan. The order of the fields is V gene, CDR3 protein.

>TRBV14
CASTKKSSSGYTF
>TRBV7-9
CASSPPNLQGNGYTF
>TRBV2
CASTQIGEQYF
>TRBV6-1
CASSEQRGVTYNEQFF
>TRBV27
CASSLITGLRLSVGELFF
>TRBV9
CASSASSDRGAGANVLTF
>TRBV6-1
CASNKNRVGTEAFF
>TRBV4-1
CASSPVRLAEAQFF
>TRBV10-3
CAISILGGNEQFF
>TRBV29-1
CSVDSPYGYTF
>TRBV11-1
CASSPSTGVRETQYF
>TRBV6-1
CASSENTTPSYEQYF
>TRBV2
CASSKGGLAGTTDTQYF
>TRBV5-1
CASSMTGNEQFF
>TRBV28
CASSFTGTNYNEQFF
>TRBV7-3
CASSPGQGARGYTF